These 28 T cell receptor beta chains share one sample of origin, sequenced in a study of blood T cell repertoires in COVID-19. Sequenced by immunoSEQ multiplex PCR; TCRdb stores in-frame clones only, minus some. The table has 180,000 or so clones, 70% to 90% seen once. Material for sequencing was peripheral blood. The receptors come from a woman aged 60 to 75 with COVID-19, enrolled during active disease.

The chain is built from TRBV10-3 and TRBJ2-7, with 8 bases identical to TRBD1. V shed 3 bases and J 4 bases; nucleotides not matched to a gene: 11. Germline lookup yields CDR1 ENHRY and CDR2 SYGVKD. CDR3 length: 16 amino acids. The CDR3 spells CAISERGRQGSYEQYF. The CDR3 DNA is TGTGCCATCAGTGAACGTGGGAGACAGGGGTCGTACGAGCAGTACTTC.

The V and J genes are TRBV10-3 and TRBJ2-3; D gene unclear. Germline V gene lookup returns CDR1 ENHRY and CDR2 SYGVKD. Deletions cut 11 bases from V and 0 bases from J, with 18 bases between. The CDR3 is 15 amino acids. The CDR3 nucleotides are TGTGCCTCGTGCCCGCGAGCCGAAAGCACAGATACGCAGTATTTT. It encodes CASCPRAESTDTQYF.

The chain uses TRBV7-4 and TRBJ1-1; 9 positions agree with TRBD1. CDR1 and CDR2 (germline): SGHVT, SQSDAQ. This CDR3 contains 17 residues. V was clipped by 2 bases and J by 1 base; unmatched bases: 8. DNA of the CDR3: TGTGCCAGCAGCTTACCGGGACAGGGCGGTAAGAACACTGAAGCTTTCTTT. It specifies CASSLPGQGGKNTEAFF.

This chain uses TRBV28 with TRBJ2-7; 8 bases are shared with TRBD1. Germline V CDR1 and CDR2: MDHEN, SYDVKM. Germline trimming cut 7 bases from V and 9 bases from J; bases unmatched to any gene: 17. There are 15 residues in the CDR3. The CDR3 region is CASMTPQGASGGQYF. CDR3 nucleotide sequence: TGTGCCAGCATGACTCCCCAGGGGGCGTCCGGTGGGCAGTACTTC.

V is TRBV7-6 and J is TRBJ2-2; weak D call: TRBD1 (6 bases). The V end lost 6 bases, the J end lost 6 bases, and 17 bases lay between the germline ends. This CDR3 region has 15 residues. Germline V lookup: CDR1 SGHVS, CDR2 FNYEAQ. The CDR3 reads CASSPRGRRPGELFF. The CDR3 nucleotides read TGTGCCAGCAGTCCCAGGGGTAGGCGTCCCGGGGAGCTGTTTTTT. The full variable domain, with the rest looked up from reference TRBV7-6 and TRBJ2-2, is GAGVSQSPRYKVTKRGQDVALRCDPISGHVSLYWYRQALGQGPEFLTYFNYEAQQDKSGLPNDRFSAERPEGSISTLTIQRTEQRDSAMYRCASSPRGRRPGELFFGEGSRLTVL.

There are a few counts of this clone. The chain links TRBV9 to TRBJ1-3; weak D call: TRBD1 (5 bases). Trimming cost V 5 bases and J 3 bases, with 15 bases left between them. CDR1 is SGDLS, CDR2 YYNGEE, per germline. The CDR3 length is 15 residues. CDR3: CASSGTLGLGNTIYF. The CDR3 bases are TGTGCCAGCAGTGGGACTCTGGGGCTTGGAAACACCATATATTTT.

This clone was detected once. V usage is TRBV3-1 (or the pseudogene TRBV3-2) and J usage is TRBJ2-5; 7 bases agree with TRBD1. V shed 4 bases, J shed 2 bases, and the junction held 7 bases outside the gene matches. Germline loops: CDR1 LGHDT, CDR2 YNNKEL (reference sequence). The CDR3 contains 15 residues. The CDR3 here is CASSPPDRAQETQYF. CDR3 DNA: TGTGCCAGCAGCCCCCCAGACAGGGCGCAAGAGACCCAGTACTTC.

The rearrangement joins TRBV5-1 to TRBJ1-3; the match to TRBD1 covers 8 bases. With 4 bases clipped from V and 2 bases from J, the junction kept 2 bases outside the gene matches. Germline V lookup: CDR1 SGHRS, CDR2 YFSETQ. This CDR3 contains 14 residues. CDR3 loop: CASSEDRAGNTIYF. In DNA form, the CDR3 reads TGCGCCAGCAGCGAGGACAGGGCTGGAAACACCATATATTTT.

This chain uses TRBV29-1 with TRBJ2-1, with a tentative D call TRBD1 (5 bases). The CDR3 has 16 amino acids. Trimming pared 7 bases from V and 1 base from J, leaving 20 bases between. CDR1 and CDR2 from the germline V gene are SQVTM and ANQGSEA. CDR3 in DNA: TGCAGCGCGCACAAACAGGTGTTTACGTCCTACAATGAGCAGTTCTTC. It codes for CSAHKQVFTSYNEQFF.

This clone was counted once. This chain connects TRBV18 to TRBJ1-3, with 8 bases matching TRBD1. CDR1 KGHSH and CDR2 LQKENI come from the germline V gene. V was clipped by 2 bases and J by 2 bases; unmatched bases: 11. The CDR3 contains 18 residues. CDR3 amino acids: CASSPGGGQARTGNTIYF. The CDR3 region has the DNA TGTGCCAGCTCACCAGGAGGGGGACAGGCAAGGACTGGAAACACCATATATTTT.

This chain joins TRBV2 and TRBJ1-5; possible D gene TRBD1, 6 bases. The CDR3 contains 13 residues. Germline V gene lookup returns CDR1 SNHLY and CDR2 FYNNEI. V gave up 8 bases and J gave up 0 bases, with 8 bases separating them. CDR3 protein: CASETGSNQPQHF. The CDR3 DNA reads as TGTGCCAGCGAGACAGGTAGCAATCAGCCCCAGCATTTT.

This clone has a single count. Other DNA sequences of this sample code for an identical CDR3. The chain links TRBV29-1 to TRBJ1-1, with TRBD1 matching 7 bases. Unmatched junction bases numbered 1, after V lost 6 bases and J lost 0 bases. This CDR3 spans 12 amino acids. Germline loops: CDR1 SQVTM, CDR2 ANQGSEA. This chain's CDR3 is CSVDRVNTEAFF. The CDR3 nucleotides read TGCAGCGTAGACAGGGTGAACACTGAAGCTTTCTTT.

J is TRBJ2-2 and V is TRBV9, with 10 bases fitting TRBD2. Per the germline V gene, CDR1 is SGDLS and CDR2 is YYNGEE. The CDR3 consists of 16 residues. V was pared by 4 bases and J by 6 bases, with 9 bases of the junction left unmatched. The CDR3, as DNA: TGTGCCAGCAGCCGCCAGGCTAGCGGGAGCGCCGGGGAGCTGTTTTTT. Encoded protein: CASSRQASGSAGELFF.

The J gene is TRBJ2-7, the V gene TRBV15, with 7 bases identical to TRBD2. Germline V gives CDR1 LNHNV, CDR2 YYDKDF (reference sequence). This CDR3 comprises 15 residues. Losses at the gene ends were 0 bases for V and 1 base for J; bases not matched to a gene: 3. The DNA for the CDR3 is TGTGCCACCAGCAGAGAGGGCGGGAGTTCCTACGAGCAGTACTTC. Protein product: CATSREGGSSYEQYF.

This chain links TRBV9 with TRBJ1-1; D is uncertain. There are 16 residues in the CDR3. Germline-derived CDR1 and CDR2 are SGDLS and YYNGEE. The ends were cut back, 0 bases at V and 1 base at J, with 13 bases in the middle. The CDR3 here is CASSVGVRPGNTEAFF. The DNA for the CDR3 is TGTGCCAGCAGCGTAGGCGTTAGACCGGGGAACACTGAAGCTTTCTTT.

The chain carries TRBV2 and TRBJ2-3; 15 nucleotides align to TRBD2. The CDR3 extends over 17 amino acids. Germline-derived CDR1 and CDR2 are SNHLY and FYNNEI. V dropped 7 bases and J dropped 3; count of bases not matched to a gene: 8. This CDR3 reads CASKRTSGRAVTDTQYF. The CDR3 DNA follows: TGTGCCAGCAAAAGGACTAGCGGGAGGGCCGTTACAGATACGCAGTATTTT. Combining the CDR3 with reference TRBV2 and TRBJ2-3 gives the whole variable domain EPEVTQTPSHQVTQMGQEVILRCVPISNHLYFYWYRQILGQKVEFLVSFYNNEISEKSEIFDDQFSVERPDGSNFTLKIRSTKLEDSAMYFCASKRTSGRAVTDTQYFGPGTRLTVL.

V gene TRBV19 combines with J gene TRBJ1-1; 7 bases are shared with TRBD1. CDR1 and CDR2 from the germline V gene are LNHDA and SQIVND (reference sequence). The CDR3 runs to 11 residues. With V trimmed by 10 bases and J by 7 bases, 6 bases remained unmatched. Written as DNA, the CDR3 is TGTGCCACCAACCGGGACAGTGAAGCTTTCTTT. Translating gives CATNRDSEAFF.

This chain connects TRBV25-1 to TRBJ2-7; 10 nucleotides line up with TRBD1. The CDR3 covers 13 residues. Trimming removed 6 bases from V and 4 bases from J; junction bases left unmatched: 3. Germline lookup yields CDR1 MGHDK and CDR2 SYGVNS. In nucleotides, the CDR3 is TGTGCCAGCAGGGGACAGGGGAAGTACGAGCAGTACTTC. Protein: CASRGQGKYEQYF.

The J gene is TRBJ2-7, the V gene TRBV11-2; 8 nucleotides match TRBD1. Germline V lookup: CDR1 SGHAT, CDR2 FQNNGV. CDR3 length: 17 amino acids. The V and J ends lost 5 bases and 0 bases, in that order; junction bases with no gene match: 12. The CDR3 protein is CASSPGTGQLSSYEQYF. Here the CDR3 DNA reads TGTGCCAGCAGCCCCGGGACAGGCCAATTGAGCTCCTACGAGCAGTACTTC. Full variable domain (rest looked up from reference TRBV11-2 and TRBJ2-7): EAGVAQSPRYKIIEKRQSVAFWCNPISGHATLYWYQQILGQGPKLLIQFQNNGVVDDSQLPKDRFSAERLKGVDSTLKIQPAKLEDSAVYLCASSPGTGQLSSYEQYFGPGTRLTVT.

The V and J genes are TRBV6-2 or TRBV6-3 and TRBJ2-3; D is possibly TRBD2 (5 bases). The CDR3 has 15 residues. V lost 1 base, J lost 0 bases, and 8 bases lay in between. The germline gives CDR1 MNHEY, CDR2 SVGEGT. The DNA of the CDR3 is TGTGCCAGCAGTTACTACGACTATAGCACAGATACGCAGTATTTT. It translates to CASSYYDYSTDTQYF.

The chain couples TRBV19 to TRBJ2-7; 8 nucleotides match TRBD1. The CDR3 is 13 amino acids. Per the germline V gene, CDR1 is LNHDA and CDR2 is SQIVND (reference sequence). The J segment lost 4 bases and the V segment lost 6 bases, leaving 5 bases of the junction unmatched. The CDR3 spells CASRLQGEYEQYF. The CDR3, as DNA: TGTGCCAGTAGGCTACAGGGGGAATACGAGCAGTACTTC.

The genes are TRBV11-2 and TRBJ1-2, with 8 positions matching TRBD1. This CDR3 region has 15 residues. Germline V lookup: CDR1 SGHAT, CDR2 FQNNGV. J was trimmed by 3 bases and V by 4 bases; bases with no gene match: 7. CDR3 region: CASSSNRQGYYGYTF. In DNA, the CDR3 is TGTGCCAGCAGCTCCAACCGACAGGGGTACTATGGCTACACCTTC.

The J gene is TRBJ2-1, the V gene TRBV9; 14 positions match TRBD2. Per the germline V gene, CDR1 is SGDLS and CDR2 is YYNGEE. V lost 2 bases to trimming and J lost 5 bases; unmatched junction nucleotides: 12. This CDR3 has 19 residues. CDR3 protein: CASSVETSGRVSTHNEQFF. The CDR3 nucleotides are TGTGCCAGCAGCGTTGAGACTAGCGGGAGGGTATCCACACACAATGAGCAGTTCTTC.

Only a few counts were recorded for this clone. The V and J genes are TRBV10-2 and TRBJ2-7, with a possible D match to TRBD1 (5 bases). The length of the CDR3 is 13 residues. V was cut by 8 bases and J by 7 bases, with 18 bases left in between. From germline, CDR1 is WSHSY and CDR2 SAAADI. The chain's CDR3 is CASGQSQGTEQYF. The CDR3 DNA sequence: TGCGCCAGCGGACAATCCCAGGGTACGGAGCAGTACTTC.

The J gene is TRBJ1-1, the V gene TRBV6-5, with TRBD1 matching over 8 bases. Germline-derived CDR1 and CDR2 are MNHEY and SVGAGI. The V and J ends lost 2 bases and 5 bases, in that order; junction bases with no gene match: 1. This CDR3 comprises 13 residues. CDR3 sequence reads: CASSYRTGTEAFF. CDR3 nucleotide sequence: TGTGCCAGCAGTTACCGGACAGGGACTGAAGCTTTCTTT.

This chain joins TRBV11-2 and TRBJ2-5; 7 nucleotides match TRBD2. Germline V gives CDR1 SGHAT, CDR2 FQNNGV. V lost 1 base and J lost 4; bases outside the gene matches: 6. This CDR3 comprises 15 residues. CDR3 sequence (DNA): TGTGCCAGCAGCTTAGCCGGGGGGTCGGTAGAGACCCAGTACTTC. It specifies CASSLAGGSVETQYF. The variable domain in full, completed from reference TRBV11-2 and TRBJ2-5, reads EAGVAQSPRYKIIEKRQSVAFWCNPISGHATLYWYQQILGQGPKLLIQFQNNGVVDDSQLPKDRFSAERLKGVDSTLKIQPAKLEDSAVYLCASSLAGGSVETQYFGPGTRLLVL.

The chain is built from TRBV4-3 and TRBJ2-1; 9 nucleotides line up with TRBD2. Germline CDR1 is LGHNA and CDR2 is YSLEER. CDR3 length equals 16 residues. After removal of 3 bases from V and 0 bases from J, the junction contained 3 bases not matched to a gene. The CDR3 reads CASSQGLAGSYNEQFF. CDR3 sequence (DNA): TGCGCCAGCAGCCAGGGACTAGCAGGCTCCTACAATGAGCAGTTCTTC.

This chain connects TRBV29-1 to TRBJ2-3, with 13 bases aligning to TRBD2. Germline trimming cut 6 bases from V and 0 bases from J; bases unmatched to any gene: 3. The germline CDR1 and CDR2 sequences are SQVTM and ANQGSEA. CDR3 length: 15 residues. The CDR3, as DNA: TGCAGCGTGACTAGCGGGGGGCCTAGCACAGATACGCAGTATTTT. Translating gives CSVTSGGPSTDTQYF.